Presented here are 21 T cell receptor beta chains from one specimen sequenced in a study of shared clonotypes between healthy human individuals. Libraries were prepared by immunoSEQ multiplex PCR; TCRdb keeps only in-frame clonotypes and omits some of them. The sample has roughly 2,000,000 clones; over 85% are singletons. The naive CD8 fraction comprised CD45RO-negative cells positively selected for CCR7 and excluded terminally differentiated effector memory CD45RA+ cells. Sequencing was performed on naive CD8+ T cells sorted from blood. All receptors derive from a man aged 18 to 30 in good health.

The chain recombines TRBV27 with TRBJ2-7, with TRBD1 matching over 7 bases. Germline CDR1 reads MNHEY; CDR2 reads SMNVEV (reference sequence). With 8 bases clipped from V and 0 bases from J, the junction kept 10 bases outside the gene matches. There are 15 residues in the CDR3. CDR3 in DNA: TGTGCCAGCGGGGCCTCGTGGGACAGCTCCTACGAGCAGTACTTC. Protein product: CASGASWDSSYEQYF.

This sequence joins TRBV10-2 and TRBJ1-2, with D possibly being TRBD1 (6 bases). Germline V gene data show CDR1 as WSHSY and CDR2 as SAAADI. Deletions cut 7 bases from V and 10 bases from J, with 16 bases between. The CDR3 spans 12 residues. For the CDR3, the DNA is TGCGCCAGCAAGGGGGGGACCTCGTCCTACACCTTC. Amino acids: CASKGGTSSYTF.

Points on this clone: This CDR3 is also generated by other DNA sequences in the sample. The chain uses TRBV28 and TRBJ1-5; no reliable D call. CDR3 length: 13 amino acids. The germline V gene encodes CDR1 MDHEN and CDR2 SYDVKM. Trimming cost V 1 base and J 4 bases, with 5 bases left between them. The CDR3 nucleotides read TGTGCCAGCAGTTTATCAGGAAATCAGCCCCAGCATTTT. It codes for CASSLSGNQPQHF.

The J gene is TRBJ1-1, the V gene TRBV4-1, with TRBD1 identical over 8 bases. The CDR3 contains 15 residues. CDR1 and CDR2 from the germline V gene are MGHRA and YSYEKL. V was pared by 8 bases and J by 1 base, with 9 bases of the junction left unmatched. CDR3 sequence (DNA): TGCGCCAGCCGACAAGGGACAGGATCGAACACTGAAGCTTTCTTT. Amino acids: CASRQGTGSNTEAFF.

V is TRBV20-1 and J is TRBJ1-1; unclear D gene. V was cut by 3 bases and J by 9 bases, with 8 bases left in between. This CDR3 spans 10 amino acids. Germline assignment: CDR1 DFQATT and CDR2 SNEGSKA (reference sequence). The CDR3 is CSASPAQAFF. As DNA, the CDR3 is TGCAGTGCTAGCCCGGCGCAAGCTTTCTTT.

CDR3 nucleotides: TGTGCCAGCAGCTCCCCGACCCGGTGGGACACTGAAGCTTTCTTT. It codes for CASSSPTRWDTEAFF. The V call is TRBV7-9, the J call TRBJ1-1; no reliable D call. The V and J ends lost 4 bases and 3 bases respectively, with 15 bases between them. This CDR3 comprises 15 residues. CDR1 and CDR2 from the germline V gene are SEHNR and FQNEAQ (reference sequence).

The chain is built from TRBV6-6 and TRBJ2-5, with D possibly matching TRBD2 (7 bases). The CDR3 sequence is 16 residues long. Trimming took 4 bases from V and 2 from J, leaving 17 bases between them. Germline V gene sequence: CDR1 MNHNY, CDR2 SVGAGI (reference sequence). CDR3 protein: CASSLGGGGEQETQYF. The CDR3 DNA follows: TGTGCCAGCAGTTTGGGGGGCGGGGGCGAACAAGAGACCCAGTACTTC.

This rearrangement joins TRBV6-1 to TRBJ1-1; D might be TRBD1 (6 bases). Germline V gene sequence: CDR1 MNHNS, CDR2 SASEGT. Trimming pared 1 base from V and 3 bases from J, leaving 12 bases between. The CDR3 has 15 residues. The CDR3 region is CASSEGAGEYTEAFF. The CDR3 nucleotides read TGTGCCAGCAGTGAAGGTGCAGGGGAGTACACTGAAGCTTTCTTT.

Worth noting for this clone: In the same sample, other DNA sequences code for this CDR3. V and J are TRBV2 and TRBJ2-7, with 7 nucleotides matching TRBD2. J was trimmed by 0 bases and V by 4 bases; bases with no gene match: 0. Germline V gene lookup returns CDR1 SNHLY and CDR2 FYNNEI. The CDR3 is 13 residues long. In DNA, the CDR3 is TGTGCCAGCAGTGGGGGGGGCTCCTACGAGCAGTACTTC. Its translation is CASSGGGSYEQYF.

The genes are TRBV11-2 and TRBJ2-2, with 10 bases matching TRBD2. This CDR3 is 16 amino acids long. V lost 3 bases to trimming and J lost 4 bases; unmatched junction nucleotides: 5. The germline CDR1 and CDR2 sequences are SGHAT and FQNNGV. CDR3 bases: TGTGCCAGCAGCTTGAGGACTAGCGGAGTCACCGGGGAGCTGTTTTTT. Amino acid sequence: CASSLRTSGVTGELFF.

The rearrangement joins TRBV6-6 to TRBJ2-7, with 9 bases identical to TRBD1. The CDR3 contains 14 residues. The ends lost 8 bases at V and 4 bases at J; junction bases unmatched: 9. The germline CDR1 and CDR2 sequences are MNHNY and SVGAGI (reference sequence). CDR3: CASSPQGAMYEQYF. The CDR3, as DNA: TGTGCCAGCTCCCCACAGGGGGCTATGTACGAGCAGTACTTC.

The CDR3, as DNA: TGTGCCAGCAGGCCCGGCGGGGGCGGCTACACCTTC. It translates to CASRPGGGGYTF. This chain joins TRBV2 and TRBJ1-2, with a tentative D call TRBD1 (6 bases). The germline V gene encodes CDR1 SNHLY and CDR2 FYNNEI. Trimming removed 6 bases from V and 8 bases from J, with 13 bases in between. The CDR3 covers 12 residues.

V is TRBV28 and J is TRBJ2-7; the D gene is possibly TRBD2 (6 bases). V lost 5 bases and J lost 4, with 9 bases in between. The germline V gene encodes CDR1 MDHEN and CDR2 SYDVKM. The length of the CDR3 is 12 residues. The CDR3 spells CASSTGLYEQYF. The CDR3 nucleotides are TGTGCCAGCAGTACGGGACTGTACGAGCAGTACTTC.

The chain couples TRBV10-3 to TRBJ2-7; 7 nucleotides align to TRBD1. The V gene end was trimmed by 6 bases and the J gene end by 3 bases; junction bases not matched to a gene: 5. The CDR3 is made up of 13 amino acids. In germline, CDR1 is ENHRY, CDR2 SYGVKD. CDR3 sequence reads: CAIRRQGYYEQYF. CDR3 DNA sequence: TGTGCCATCAGACGACAGGGATACTACGAGCAGTACTTC.

The rearrangement links TRBV2 to TRBJ2-1, with 12 bases lining up with TRBD1. Unmatched junction bases numbered 18, after V lost 9 bases and J lost 3 bases. The CDR3 extends over 19 amino acids. The germline CDR1 and CDR2 sequences are SNHLY and FYNNEI. The CDR3 DNA follows: TGTGCCAGTAAGAGCACACTCACCGGGACAGGGGGCCTCTACAATGAGCAGTTCTTC. Translation: CASKSTLTGTGGLYNEQFF.

In the case of this clone: Other DNA sequences of this sample code for an identical CDR3. The chain carries TRBV27 and TRBJ2-7; a possible D gene is TRBD2 (6 bases). Looked up from germline, CDR1 is MNHEY and CDR2 is SMNVEV (reference sequence). V lost 3 bases to trimming and J lost 2 bases, with 8 bases between them. The CDR3 spans 13 residues. The CDR3 sequence is CASSLEGAYEQYF. The CDR3, as DNA: TGTGCCAGCAGTTTGGAGGGAGCCTACGAGCAGTACTTC.

V and J are TRBV11-2 and TRBJ1-4, with D unclear. The CDR3 consists of 17 residues. V dropped 0 bases and J dropped 0 bases, with 11 bases sitting between them. Germline loops: CDR1 SGHAT, CDR2 FQNNGV. The CDR3 protein is CASSLELIGATNEKLFF. CDR3 in DNA: TGTGCCAGCAGCTTAGAACTCATTGGGGCAACTAATGAAAAACTGTTTTTT.

This chain connects TRBV13 to TRBJ2-7, with 10 positions matching TRBD2. The CDR3 length is 16 residues. J lost 1 base, V lost 5 bases, and 8 bases had no gene match. CDR1 is PRHDT, CDR2 FYEKMQ, per germline (reference sequence). The CDR3 loop is CASSPWGLASSYEQYF. CDR3 bases: TGTGCCAGCAGCCCCTGGGGACTAGCGTCGTCCTACGAGCAGTACTTC. The entire variable domain, with the rest obtained from reference TRBV13 and TRBJ2-7, is as follows: AAGVIQSPRHLIKEKRETATLKCYPIPRHDTVYWYQQGPGQDPQFLISFYEKMQSDKGSIPDRFSAQQFSDYHSELNMSSLELGDSALYFCASSPWGLASSYEQYFGPGTRLTVT.

The chain has TRBV6-5 and TRBJ1-1, with TRBD1 as a possible D gene (6 bases). In germline, CDR1 is MNHEY, CDR2 SVGAGI. The CDR3 sequence is 14 residues long. Trimming cost V 4 bases and J 3 bases, with 12 bases left between them. The chain's CDR3 is CASSWEGVHTEAFF. As DNA, the CDR3 is TGTGCCAGCAGTTGGGAGGGGGTTCACACTGAAGCTTTCTTT.

V gene TRBV19 combines with J gene TRBJ1-3; unclear D gene. The germline CDR1 and CDR2 sequences are LNHDA and SQIVND (reference sequence). This CDR3 comprises 15 residues. The V end lost 2 bases, the J end lost 0 bases, and 8 bases lay between the germline ends. The DNA for the CDR3 is TGTGCCAGTAGTATAACGGGGAACTCTGGAAACACCATATATTTT. Residues: CASSITGNSGNTIYF.

The genes are TRBV7-2 and TRBJ2-1, with D possibly matching TRBD2 (6 bases). V lost 3 bases and J lost 8, with 17 bases in between. The CDR3 runs to 15 residues. CDR1 SGHTA and CDR2 FQGNSA come from the germline V gene. The CDR3 DNA reads TGTGCCAGCAGCTTGGAGGGGATTAACTTAGATGAGCAGTTCTTC. Its protein product is CASSLEGINLDEQFF.